This T cell receptor (beta chain) was captured by sequencing in a study of cytomegalovirus exposure and HLA in healthy donors. The data were produced by immunoSEQ multiplex PCR, yet TCRdb's version contains in-frame clones alone and is incomplete. There are a few hundred thousand clones in the sample; under 95% occur only once, and 0.8% to 1.2% lies in the top ten. CDR3 length: 14 residues. Trimming removed 5 bases from V and 1 base from J, with 12 bases in between. Germline-derived CDR1 and CDR2 are SGHRS and YFSETQ. This chain joins TRBV5-1 and TRBJ1-1; weak D call: TRBD1 (6 bases). Input material: PBMCs. The sequence was collected from a woman between 18 and 30 years old in good health and CMV-seronegative. CDR3 protein: CASRQGQGNTEAFF. CDR3 DNA sequence: TGCGCCAGCAGACAGGGTCAAGGGAACACTGAAGCTTTCTTT. Using reference TRBV5-1 and TRBJ1-1 for the parts outside the CDR3, the full variable domain is KAGVTQTPRYLIKTRGQQVTLSCSPISGHRSVSWYQQTPGQGLQFLFEYFSETQRNKGNFPGRFSGRQFSNSRSEMNVSTLELGDSALYLCASRQGQGNTEAFFGQGTRLTVV.